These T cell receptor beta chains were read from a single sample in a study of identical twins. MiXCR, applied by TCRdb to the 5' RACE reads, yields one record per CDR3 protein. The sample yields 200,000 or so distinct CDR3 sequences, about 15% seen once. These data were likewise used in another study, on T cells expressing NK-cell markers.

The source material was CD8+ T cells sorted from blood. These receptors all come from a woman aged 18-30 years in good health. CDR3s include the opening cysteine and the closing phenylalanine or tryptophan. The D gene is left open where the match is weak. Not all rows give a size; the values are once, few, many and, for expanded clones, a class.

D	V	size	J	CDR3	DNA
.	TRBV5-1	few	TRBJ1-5	CASRSGRKIYSNQPQHF	TGCGCCAGCAGATCTGGCAGGAAGATATATAGCAATCAGCCCCAGCATTTT
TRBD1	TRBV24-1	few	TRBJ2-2	CATSDGTGPGELFF	TGTGCCACCAGTGATGGGACAGGGCCCGGGGAGCTGTTTTTT
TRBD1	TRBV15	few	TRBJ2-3	CATRASYGTADTDTQYF	TGTGCCACCAGGGCCAGCTACGGGACAGCCGACACAGATACGCAGTATTTT
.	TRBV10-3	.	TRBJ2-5	CAISAVDGQETQYF	TGTGCCATCAGTGCCGTGGACGGCCAAGAGACCCAGTACTTC
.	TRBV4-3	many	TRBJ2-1	CASSRDSDNEQFF	TGCGCCAGCAGCCGCGACAGTGACAATGAGCAGTTCTTC
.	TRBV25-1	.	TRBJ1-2	CATSREEGGYTF	TGTGCCACCTCTCGGGAGGAAGGTGGCTACACCTTC
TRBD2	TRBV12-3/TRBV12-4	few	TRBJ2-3	CASSLGGGTQYF	TGTGCCAGCAGTTTAGGGGGGGGTACGCAGTATTTT
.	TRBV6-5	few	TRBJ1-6	CASSYVGWHSPLHF	TGTGCCAGCAGTTACGTAGGGTGGCATTCACCCCTCCACTTT
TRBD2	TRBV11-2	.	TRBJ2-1	CASSSGTSGRLSGLNNEQFF	TGTGCCAGCAGCTCAGGGACTAGCGGGAGGCTTTCTGGTCTTAACAATGAGCAGTTCTTC
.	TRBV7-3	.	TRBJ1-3	CASSLTGAGGNTIYF	TGTGCCAGCAGCTTAACAGGGGCCGGCGGAAACACCATATATTTT
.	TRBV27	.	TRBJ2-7	CASGDSYEQYF	TGTGCCAGCGGAGACAGCTACGAGCAGTACTTC
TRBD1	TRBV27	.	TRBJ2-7	CASSSSRSGQPGGYEQYF	TGTGCCAGCAGTTCATCCCGGTCGGGACAGCCAGGAGGATACGAGCAGTACTTC
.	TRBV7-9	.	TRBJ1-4	CASSLEWATTNEKLFF	TGTGCCAGCAGCTTAGAATGGGCTACGACTAATGAAAAACTGTTTTTT
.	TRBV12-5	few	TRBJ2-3	CASGLPRDESTDTQYF	TGTGCTAGTGGTTTACCCCGGGACGAAAGCACAGATACGCAGTATTTT
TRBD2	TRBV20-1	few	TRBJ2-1	CSATSGSYNEQFF	TGCAGTGCCACTAGCGGCTCCTACAATGAGCAGTTCTTC
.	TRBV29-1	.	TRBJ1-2	CSVREYGYTF	TGCAGCGTTCGAGAATATGGCTACACCTTC
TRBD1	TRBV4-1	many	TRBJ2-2	CASSSGGLGTGELFF	TGCGCCAGCAGCTCAGGGGGCCTCGGAACCGGGGAGCTGTTTTTT
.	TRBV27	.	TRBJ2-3	CASSLSGGVTDTQYF	TGTGCCAGCAGTTTATCGGGGGGTGTTACAGATACGCAGTATTTT
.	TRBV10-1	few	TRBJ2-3	CASSERGVALLDTQYF	TGCGCCAGCAGTGAGCGAGGGGTCGCATTATTGGATACGCAGTATTTT
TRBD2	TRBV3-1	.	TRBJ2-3	CASSQQTSGDTQYF	TGTGCCAGCAGCCAACAGACTAGCGGAGATACGCAGTATTTT
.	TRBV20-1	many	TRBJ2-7	CSAREGGRGNPYEQYF	TGCAGTGCTAGAGAGGGGGGTAGAGGCAACCCCTACGAGCAGTACTTC
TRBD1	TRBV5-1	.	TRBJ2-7	CASSSLTGTGGYEQYF	TGCGCCAGCAGCTCCCTAACCGGGACAGGGGGCTACGAGCAGTACTTC
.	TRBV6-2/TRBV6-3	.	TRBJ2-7	CASSYSIIAGAYEQYF	TGTGCCAGCAGTTACTCGATCATCGCAGGGGCCTACGAGCAGTACTTC
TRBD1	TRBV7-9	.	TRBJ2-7	CASSPRQGWYEQYF	TGTGCCAGCAGCCCACGACAGGGTTGGTACGAGCAGTACTTC
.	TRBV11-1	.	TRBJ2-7	CASSPGTVRDSPPTYEQYF	TGTGCCAGCAGCCCCGGGACAGTTCGGGACTCACCCCCCACCTACGAGCAGTACTTC
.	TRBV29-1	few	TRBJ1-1	CSVESPNGSEAFF	TGCAGCGTTGAATCCCCGAACGGGTCTGAAGCTTTCTTT
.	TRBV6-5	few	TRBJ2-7	CASTKGGEQYF	TGTGCCAGCACAAAGGGTGGAGAGCAGTACTTC
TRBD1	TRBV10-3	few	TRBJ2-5	CAISESGQGIQETQYF	TGTGCCATCAGTGAGTCTGGACAGGGCATCCAAGAGACCCAGTACTTC
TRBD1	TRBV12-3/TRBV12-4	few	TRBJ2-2	CASRYPQGAPNTGELFF	TGTGCCAGCAGATACCCACAGGGGGCGCCGAACACCGGGGAGCTGTTTTTT
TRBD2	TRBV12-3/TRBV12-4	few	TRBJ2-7	CASSPGTSANYEQYF	TGTGCCAGCAGCCCCGGGACTAGCGCCAACTACGAGCAGTACTTC
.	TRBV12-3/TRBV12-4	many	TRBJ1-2	CASSLSPEYYGYTF	TGTGCCAGCAGTTTATCGCCAGAATACTATGGCTACACCTTC
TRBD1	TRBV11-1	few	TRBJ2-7	CASSTSGGQYF	TGTGCCAGCAGCACCTCAGGGGGGCAGTACTTC
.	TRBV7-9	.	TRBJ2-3	CASSQPLKGPDYSTQYF	TGTGCCAGCAGTCAACCGCTAAAAGGTCCAGACTATTCTACGCAGTATTTT
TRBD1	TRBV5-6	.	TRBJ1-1	CASSPLTGMNTEAFF	TGTGCCAGCAGCCCTCTGACAGGGATGAACACTGAAGCTTTCTTT
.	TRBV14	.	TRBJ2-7	CASSLPIGEQYF	TGTGCCAGCAGCCTCCCCATTGGAGAGCAGTACTTC
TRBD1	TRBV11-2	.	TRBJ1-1	CASSLAGGAGTEAFF	TGTGCCAGCAGCCTAGCAGGGGGCGCGGGCACTGAAGCTTTCTTT
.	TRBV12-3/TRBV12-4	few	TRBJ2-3	CASSPSGGGSTDTQYF	TGTGCCAGCTCCCCCTCGGGCGGGGGCAGCACAGATACGCAGTATTTT
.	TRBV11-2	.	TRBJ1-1	CASSLVLPGVNTEAFF	TGTGCCAGCAGCTTAGTACTGCCCGGGGTGAACACTGAAGCTTTCTTT
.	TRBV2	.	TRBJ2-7	CASSGAGQKPYEQYF	TGTGCCAGCAGTGGGGCTGGTCAGAAACCCTACGAGCAGTACTTC
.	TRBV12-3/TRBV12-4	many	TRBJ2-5	CASSPDRGETQYF	TGTGCCAGCAGTCCGGACAGAGGAGAGACCCAGTACTTC